The clone carrying this T cell receptor beta chain was counted at least ten times. The source of the sample is a study of CD8+CD57+ T cells in acquired aplastic anemia. The study profiled TCR beta VDJ and CDR3 using genomic DNA as template. TCRdb passed the reads through MiXCR, listing each CDR3 protein once. The sample has roughly 420,000 distinct CDR3 sequences; 60% to 80% are singletons. Germline assignment: CDR1 SGDLS and CDR2 YYNGEE. With 2 bases clipped from V and 4 bases from J, the junction kept 6 bases outside the gene matches. This CDR3 region has 15 residues. The clonotype was recovered from a human donor in good health, serving as a control. V gene TRBV9 combines with J gene TRBJ1-3; 7 nucleotides line up with TRBD1. The sample comprised sorted CD4+, CD8+, or CD8+CD57+ T cells (not recorded which) from PBMCs. The CDR3 is CASSVGPTGGNTIYF. In DNA, the CDR3 is TGTGCCAGCAGCGTGGGCCCGACAGGGGGAAACACCATATATTTT.